Sequencing of this T cell receptor (beta chain) was carried out in a study of blood T cell repertoires in COVID-19. Those enrolled, adults aged 18 to 89 years, came from around 24 US areas. Recovery meant two consecutive negative NP/OP PCR tests, professional clearance, or resolved symptoms. As processed by the authors: Using reference gene primer amplification, nucleated cell counts were estimated. Assay used: immunoSEQ multiplex PCR; TCRdb lists only in-frame clones, some missing. The D gene and trimming were derived from the DNA, and the V and J assignments and clone size from that table. The profile shows some 200,000 clones, 65% to 85% of them singletons. This CDR3 is 14 amino acids long. Germline V gene sequence: CDR1 LGHDT, CDR2 YNNKEL (reference sequence). V lost 6 bases and J lost 4; bases outside the gene matches: 5.

The rearrangement links TRBV3-1 (or the pseudogene TRBV3-2) to TRBJ1-2; the match to TRBD1 covers 10 bases. The sample was PBMCs or T cells enriched from blood (not recorded which). This receptor was obtained from a middle-aged man who had recovered from COVID-19. The CDR3 loop is CASRRQGAGYGYTF. The DNA of the CDR3 is TGTGCCAGCAGAAGACAGGGGGCCGGCTATGGCTACACCTTC.